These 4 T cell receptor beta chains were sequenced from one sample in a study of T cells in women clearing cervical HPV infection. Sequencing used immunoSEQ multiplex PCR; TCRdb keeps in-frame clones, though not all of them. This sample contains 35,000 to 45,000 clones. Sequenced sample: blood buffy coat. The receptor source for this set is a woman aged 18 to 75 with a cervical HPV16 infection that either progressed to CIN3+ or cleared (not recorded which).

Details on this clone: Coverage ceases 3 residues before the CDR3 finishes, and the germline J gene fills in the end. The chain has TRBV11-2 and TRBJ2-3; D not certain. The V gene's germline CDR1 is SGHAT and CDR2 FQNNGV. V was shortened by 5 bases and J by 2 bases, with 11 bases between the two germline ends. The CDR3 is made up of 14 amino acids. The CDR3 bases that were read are TGTGCCAGCAGCCCAGTAATTTTCACAGATACG. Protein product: CASSPVIFTDT. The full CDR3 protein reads CASSPVIFTDTQYF.

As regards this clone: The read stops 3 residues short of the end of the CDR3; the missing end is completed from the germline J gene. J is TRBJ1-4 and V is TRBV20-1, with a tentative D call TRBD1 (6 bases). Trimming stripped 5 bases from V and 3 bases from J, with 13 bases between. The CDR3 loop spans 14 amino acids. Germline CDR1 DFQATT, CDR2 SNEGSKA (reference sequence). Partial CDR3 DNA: TGCAGTGCTCTAGACAGGCTAGCTAATGAAAAA. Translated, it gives CSALDRLANEK. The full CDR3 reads CSALDRLANEKLFF.

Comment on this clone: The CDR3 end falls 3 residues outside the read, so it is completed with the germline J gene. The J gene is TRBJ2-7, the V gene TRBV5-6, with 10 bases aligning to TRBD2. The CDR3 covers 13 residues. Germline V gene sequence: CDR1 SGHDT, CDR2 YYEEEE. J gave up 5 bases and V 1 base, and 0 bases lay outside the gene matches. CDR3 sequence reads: CASSLLAGDEQYF. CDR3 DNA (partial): TGTGCCAGCAGCTTGCTAGCGGGGGACGAG.

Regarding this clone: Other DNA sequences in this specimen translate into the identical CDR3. Incomplete CDR3 DNA: TGTGCCAGCAGCCTGGGGGGACTAGCGGGGGAG. It codes for CASSLGGLAGE. From start to end, the CDR3 is CASSLGGLAGELFF. The chain uses TRBV7-2 and TRBJ2-2, with 10 bases that match TRBD2. The CDR3 end falls 3 residues outside the read, so it is completed with the germline J gene. Per germline, CDR1 SGHTA and CDR2 FQGNSA. V lost 5 bases to trimming and J lost 8 bases; unmatched junction nucleotides: 5. The CDR3 is 14 residues long.